Below, 22 T cell receptor beta chains from the same sample are listed, as sequenced in a study of blood T cells in healthy people across ages. Together with a sample-barcoded 5' primer, a J-beta primer mix was included in a second PCR lasting roughly 6 to 12 cycles. TCRdb recomputed calls from the 5' RACE reads with MiXCR, one row per CDR3 protein. The data show fewer than 1 million distinct CDR3 sequences, more than 40% seen once. Material for sequencing was blood. The receptors originated from a man in his sixties in good health.

This clonotype was seen many times. A much larger clone lies one base from this, so it may be a read error. The V gene is TRBV7-2, the J gene TRBJ2-7, with D unclear. This CDR3 contains 14 residues. Germline V CDR1 and CDR2: SGHTA, FQGNSA. Trimming took 1 base from V and 1 from J, leaving 8 bases between them. CDR3 residues: CASSLGLGSYEQYF. CDR3 nucleotide sequence: TGTGCCAGCAGCTTAGGATTGGGTTCCTACGAGCAGTACTTC.

This clonotype came up once. The CDR3 sequence: CASSAGTNSYEQYF. The CDR3 DNA reads TGTGCCAGCAGTGCCGGGACGAACTCCTACGAGCAGTACTTC. V usage is TRBV6-5 and J usage is TRBJ2-7; D may correspond to TRBD1 or TRBD2 (5 bases each). The germline V gene has CDR1 MNHEY and CDR2 SVGAGI. The V and J ends lost 5 bases and 0 bases respectively, with 11 bases between them. This CDR3 has 14 amino acids.

The rearrangement joins TRBV30 to TRBJ2-1, with a weak D call TRBD2 (5 bases). Deletions cut 0 bases from V and 8 bases from J, with 14 bases between. This CDR3 has 14 amino acids. Germline CDR1 is GTSNPN and CDR2 is SVGIG (reference sequence). The CDR3 here is CAWSVNLGGDEQFF. In DNA, the CDR3 is TGTGCCTGGAGTGTAAACCTAGGAGGCGATGAGCAGTTCTTC.

This chain uses TRBV13 with TRBJ2-5; 12 bases align to TRBD2. CDR3 length equals 16 residues. Germline V gives CDR1 PRHDT, CDR2 FYEKMQ (reference sequence). The trim removed 4 bases at V and 0 bases at J, leaving 3 bases unmatched. The CDR3 DNA sequence: TGTGCCAGCAGCTCATGGACTAGCGGGGACCAAGAGACCCAGTACTTC. Translation: CASSSWTSGDQETQYF.

As concerns this clonotype: This may be a read error, as it is one base from a much larger clone. V and J are TRBV5-1 and TRBJ2-1; a weak D match, TRBD1 (5 bases). CDR1 is SGHRS and CDR2 is YFSETQ in the germline V gene. Deletions cut 4 bases from V and 12 bases from J, with 14 bases between. The CDR3 runs to 12 residues. The CDR3 region is CASSEGQDGQFF. Written as DNA, the CDR3 is TGCGCCAGCAGCGAAGGACAAGATGGGCAGTTCTTC.

This clonotype was detected only a few times. V and J are TRBV10-3 and TRBJ2-7; D is perhaps TRBD2 (5 bases). Germline V lookup: CDR1 ENHRY, CDR2 SYGVKD. The CDR3 contains 15 residues. V lost 0 bases and J lost 4, with 13 bases in between. The CDR3 loop reads CAISESAGSGYEQYF. The CDR3, as DNA: TGTGCCATCAGTGAGTCTGCGGGCAGTGGGTACGAGCAGTACTTC.

V and J are TRBV7-9 and TRBJ2-1; the match to TRBD1 covers 9 bases. The J segment lost 9 bases and the V segment lost 3 bases, leaving 9 bases of the junction unmatched. There are 15 residues in the CDR3. Germline assignment: CDR1 SEHNR and CDR2 FQNEAQ (reference sequence). The CDR3 nucleotides read TGTGCCAGCAGCTTGAGAACCGGGACAGGGTTTGAGCAGTTCTTC. Translation gives CASSLRTGTGFEQFF.

The chain joins TRBV29-1 to TRBJ2-5; D perhaps matches TRBD2 (7 bases). The end of the DNA is better explained by TRBJ2-7, so the J call may be wrong. CDR3 length: 13 amino acids. Germline values: CDR1 SQVTM, CDR2 ANQGSEA. In DNA form, the CDR3 reads TGCAGCGTTGGGGGGGGCTTAAGCGACGAGCAGTACTTC. Translated: CSVGGGLSDEQYF.

The sample holds a few counts of this clonotype. The CDR3 sequence is CASSLAPGISRSTNEKLFF. CDR3 sequence (DNA): TGTGCCAGCAGCTTAGCCCCCGGGATTAGTAGATCGACTAATGAAAAACTGTTTTTT. The rearrangement uses TRBV7-2 and TRBJ1-4; D unresolved. This CDR3 has 19 residues. V lost 0 bases to trimming and J lost 2 bases, with 19 bases between them. Germline CDR1 SGHTA, CDR2 FQGNSA.

This chain joins TRBV30 and TRBJ2-3; 10 nucleotides line up with TRBD2. Unmatched junction bases numbered 6, after V lost 4 bases and J lost 2 bases. The CDR3 runs to 15 residues. Per the germline V gene, CDR1 is GTSNPN and CDR2 is SVGIG (reference sequence). CDR3 in DNA: TGTGCCTGGACCGGACTAGCGGTGGACACAGATACGCAGTATTTT. Translated: CAWTGLAVDTDTQYF.

This clonotype was seen a few times. The chain uses TRBV29-1 and TRBJ2-3; 14 bases match TRBD2. The J segment lost 4 bases and the V segment lost 6 bases, leaving 6 bases of the junction unmatched. Germline V gene lookup returns CDR1 SQVTM and CDR2 ANQGSEA. The CDR3 spans 15 residues. CDR3 sequence: CSVGKTSGGADTQYF. The CDR3, as DNA: TGCAGCGTGGGAAAGACTAGCGGGGGGGCAGATACGCAGTATTTT.

The chain links TRBV27 to TRBJ2-7; 7 nucleotides agree with TRBD1. The germline CDR1 and CDR2 sequences are MNHEY and SMNVEV (reference sequence). This CDR3 region has 14 residues. The V gene end was trimmed by 6 bases and the J gene end by 3 bases; junction bases not matched to a gene: 8. DNA for the CDR3: TGTGCCAGCAGCTCAGGGGACAGTCTCTACGAGCAGTACTTC. It translates to CASSSGDSLYEQYF.

This clonotype was detected a few times. This sequence joins TRBV6-5 and TRBJ2-1; D is ambiguous. CDR1 and CDR2 from the germline V gene are MNHEY and SVGAGI. V lost 6 bases and J lost 2, with 17 bases in between. The CDR3 consists of 16 residues. The CDR3 region is CASRRSGSVPYNEQFF. As DNA, the CDR3 is TGTGCCAGCAGGAGAAGTGGTTCGGTTCCCTACAATGAGCAGTTCTTC.

Worth noting for this clonotype: A junction end diverges from the germline sequence, so it may reflect a read error. V gene TRBV6-2 or TRBV6-3 combines with J gene TRBJ2-3, with 9 bases that match TRBD2. Germline CDR1 MNHEY, CDR2 SVGEGT. The CDR3 loop spans 15 amino acids. DNA of the CDR3: TGTGCTAGCATGGGAGTAGCGGGGGATCCAGATACGCAGTATTTT. Residues: CASMGVAGDPDTQYF.

This clonotype has a handful of counts. The chain combines TRBV7-2 with TRBJ2-3, with no clear D. Trimming shortened V by 5 bases and J by 3 bases, and 12 bases separated the two germline ends. Per germline, CDR1 SGHTA and CDR2 FQGNSA. This CDR3 comprises 14 residues. The CDR3 DNA reads as TGTGCCAGCAGCGTACGGGTTTCGACAGATACGCAGTATTTT. Protein sequence: CASSVRVSTDTQYF.

CDR3 DNA sequence: TGCAGCGTTCAAAGGCGGGATACGCAGTATTTT. It translates to CSVQRRDTQYF. The rearrangement links TRBV29-1 to TRBJ2-3; D remains unclear. Deletions cut 5 bases from V and 6 bases from J, with 9 bases between. The CDR3 runs 11 residues. CDR1 and CDR2 (germline): SQVTM, ANQGSEA.

In nucleotides, the CDR3 is TGTGCCAGCAGTTACCTCTCCGGCAGGAGCCCTGAAGCTTTCTTT. Residues: CASSYLSGRSPEAFF. The chain is built from TRBV6-5 and TRBJ1-1; D is undetermined. Between the trimmed V and J ends, which lost 2 bases and 6 bases, there was a span of 16 bases. Germline V lookup: CDR1 MNHEY, CDR2 SVGAGI. There are 15 residues in the CDR3.

The J gene is TRBJ1-5, the V gene TRBV12-3 or TRBV12-4; D remains ambiguous. The CDR3 spans 13 residues. V was cut by 8 bases and J by 0 bases, with 8 bases left in between. The CDR3 spells CASGINSNQPQHF. DNA for the CDR3: TGTGCCAGCGGAATTAATAGCAATCAGCCCCAGCATTTT.

The gene calls are TRBV5-1 and TRBJ1-1, with TRBD1 matching over 8 bases. The V gene end was trimmed by 0 bases and the J gene end by 5 bases; junction bases not matched to a gene: 3. This CDR3 is built from 14 residues. Per germline, CDR1 SGHRS and CDR2 YFSETQ. Here the CDR3 DNA reads TGCGCCAGCAGCTTGGAACAGGGGGGAACTGAAGCTTTCTTT. It translates to CASSLEQGGTEAFF.

This clonotype appeared a few times. The chain combines TRBV27 with TRBJ2-7; the D gene is possibly TRBD1 (6 bases). The CDR3 loop spans 15 amino acids. Germline CDR1 reads MNHEY; CDR2 reads SMNVEV (reference sequence). Between the trimmed V and J ends, which lost 6 bases and 3 bases, there was a span of 18 bases. The CDR3 here is CASSQRPRGGYEQYF. CDR3 DNA sequence: TGTGCCAGCAGCCAGAGGCCCAGGGGTGGCTACGAGCAGTACTTC.

There are a few counts of this clonotype. The chain employs TRBV12-3 or TRBV12-4 and TRBJ1-2; maybe TRBD1 (5 bases). Trimming cost V 3 bases and J 4 bases, with 12 bases left between them. The CDR3 contains 14 residues. The CDR3 spells CASSLVRDSYGYTF. The DNA for the CDR3 is TGTGCCAGCAGTTTGGTCAGGGATAGCTATGGCTACACCTTC.

The chain is built from TRBV20-1 and TRBJ2-3, with a tentative D call TRBD2 (6 bases). The germline V and J ends were trimmed by 3 bases and 2 bases, with 15 bases remaining between them. Per germline, CDR1 DFQATT and CDR2 SNEGSKA (reference sequence). The CDR3 covers 15 residues. CDR3 sequence reads: CSASGREGTTDTQYF. The CDR3 coding sequence is TGCAGTGCTAGCGGGCGGGAAGGAACCACAGATACGCAGTATTTT.